This passage covers 15 T cell receptor beta chains from one sample sequenced in a study of cytomegalovirus exposure and HLA in healthy donors. It was with 60 Vbeta and 13 Jbeta primers that the PCR ran. Profiling relied on immunoSEQ multiplex PCR, and the TCRdb table lists in-frame clones only, not all of them. This table has some 170,000 clones, about 9% appearing once. The specimen was PBMCs. These receptors were collected from a woman aged 30 to 39 in good health and CMV-seropositive.

This clone was found a few times. The chain links TRBV5-5 to TRBJ2-7; the D is unclear. Germline V gene lookup returns CDR1 SGHKS and CDR2 YYEKEE (reference sequence). The CDR3 length is 14 residues. The V gene lost 1 base and the J gene lost 6 bases, with 14 bases spanning the gap. CDR3 DNA: TGTGCCAGCAGCTTGATCCTAGAGATCGGCGAGCAGTACTTC. This translates into CASSLILEIGEQYF.

The chain carries TRBV2 and TRBJ2-6; D remains ambiguous. The V gene lost 7 bases and the J gene lost 2 bases, with 3 bases spanning the gap. This CDR3 region has 12 residues. The germline V gene encodes CDR1 SNHLY and CDR2 FYNNEI. The CDR3 DNA is TGTGCCAGCACTGCTGGGGCCAACGTCCTGACTTTC. It encodes CASTAGANVLTF.

The chain combines TRBV19 with TRBJ2-5; 12 bases match TRBD1. Germline V gives CDR1 LNHDA, CDR2 SQIVND (reference sequence). Trimming cost V 4 bases and J 3 bases; bases outside gene matches: 6. The CDR3 contains 16 residues. CDR3 region: CASSTGTGGAEETQYF. The CDR3 region has the DNA TGTGCCAGTAGTACGGGGACAGGGGGCGCGGAAGAGACCCAGTACTTC. Filled out from reference TRBV19 and TRBJ2-5, the complete variable domain reads DGGITQSPKYLFRKEGQNVTLSCEQNLNHDAMYWYRQDPGQGLRLIYYSQIVNDFQKGDIAEGYSVSREKKESFPLTVTSAQKNPTAFYLCASSTGTGGAEETQYFGPGTRLLVL.

The rearrangement links TRBV9 to TRBJ1-4; D is unresolved. Germline CDR1 SGDLS, CDR2 YYNGEE. Trimming shortened V by 4 bases and J by 0 bases, and 10 bases separated the two germline ends. The length of the CDR3 is 15 residues. This CDR3 reads CASSPSPSTNEKLFF. The CDR3 nucleotides are TGTGCCAGCAGCCCGAGCCCATCAACTAATGAAAAACTGTTTTTT.

This clone has only a few counts. V gene TRBV6-1 combines with J gene TRBJ2-3; D is perhaps TRBD2 (5 bases). Germline V gene data show CDR1 as MNHNS and CDR2 as SASEGT. V was trimmed by 2 bases and J by 0 bases, leaving 9 bases between them. This CDR3 comprises 15 residues. The CDR3 bases are TGTGCCAGCAGTGAAAAGGGCGGGAGCACAGATACGCAGTATTTT. Translated, it gives CASSEKGGSTDTQYF.

The table lists this clone with a few counts. This chain uses TRBV19 with TRBJ2-1, with a weak D call TRBD2 (6 bases). V lost 9 bases, J lost 5 bases, and 14 bases lay in between. Germline V gene data show CDR1 as LNHDA and CDR2 as SQIVND (reference sequence). The CDR3 extends over 13 amino acids. CDR3 loop: CASRDSLNNEQFF. The CDR3 nucleotides are TGTGCCAGCCGGGACTCCTTAAACAATGAGCAGTTCTTC.

This clone was counted between two and nine times. This chain joins TRBV5-1 and TRBJ2-6; D perhaps matches TRBD1 (6 bases). This CDR3 is 15 amino acids long. V was cut by 8 bases and J by 2 bases, with 14 bases left in between. The V gene's germline CDR1 is SGHRS and CDR2 YFSETQ. The CDR3 protein is CASDTGFTGANVLTF. The DNA for the CDR3 is TGCGCCAGTGATACAGGGTTTACTGGGGCCAACGTCCTGACTTTC.

This clone has only a few counts. Mismatch with germline at one junction end may stem from a read error. The J gene is TRBJ2-7, the V gene TRBV7-9, with 8 bases fitting TRBD1. The CDR3 sequence is 13 residues long. In germline, CDR1 is SEHNR, CDR2 FQNEAQ (reference sequence). The CDR3: CASSGTGPPADFF. The CDR3 DNA sequence: TGTGCCAGCAGCGGGACAGGCCCTCCCGCGGATTTTTTC.

This chain links TRBV4-2 with TRBJ1-3, with 8 nucleotides matching TRBD1. The V gene's germline CDR1 is LGHNA and CDR2 YNFKEQ. The junction had 7 bases not matched to a gene; V was cut back by 3 bases and J by 3 bases. CDR3 length equals 16 residues. CDR3 DNA: TGTGCCAGCAGCCACTCCCTGGACAGGGTTGGAAACACCATATATTTT. It specifies CASSHSLDRVGNTIYF.

A note on this clone: The sample carries other DNA sequences with the same CDR3. The chain combines TRBV30 with TRBJ2-3; 7 bases are shared with TRBD1. The junction had 6 bases not matched to a gene; V was cut back by 2 bases and J by 10 bases. CDR1 is GTSNPN, CDR2 SVGIG, per germline (reference sequence). This CDR3 has 12 amino acids. The CDR3 here is CAWSLIGTAQYF. The CDR3 region has the DNA TGTGCCTGGAGTCTAATCGGGACAGCGCAGTATTTT.

The chain couples TRBV5-1 to TRBJ2-7, with TRBD1 matching 8 bases. The V gene end was trimmed by 1 base and the J gene end by 7 bases; junction bases not matched to a gene: 7. CDR3 length: 14 amino acids. CDR1 is SGHRS and CDR2 is YFSETQ in the germline V gene. In DNA form, the CDR3 reads TGCGCCAGCAGCTTGTTCCAGGGGGCTGAGGAGCAGTACTTC. Protein: CASSLFQGAEEQYF. The full variable domain, completed using reference TRBV5-1 and TRBJ2-7, is KAGVTQTPRYLIKTRGQQVTLSCSPISGHRSVSWYQQTPGQGLQFLFEYFSETQRNKGNFPGRFSGRQFSNSRSEMNVSTLELGDSALYLCASSLFQGAEEQYFGPGTRLTVT.

V is TRBV19 and J is TRBJ2-5, with 8 bases lining up with TRBD1. The CDR3 totals 16 residues. Unmatched junction bases numbered 10, after V lost 6 bases and J lost 1 base. CDR1 and CDR2 from the germline V gene are LNHDA and SQIVND (reference sequence). CDR3 loop: CASSLSGQGLQETQYF. Written as DNA, the CDR3 is TGTGCCAGTAGCCTATCCGGACAGGGTCTCCAAGAGACCCAGTACTTC.

This clone was observed a few times. The CDR3 DNA reads TGTGCCAGTAGTATCTCAGGGTTAGGAACTGAAGCTTTCTTT. Protein sequence: CASSISGLGTEAFF. This sequence joins TRBV19 and TRBJ1-1; TRBD1 is a possible D gene (5 bases). Germline CDR1 LNHDA, CDR2 SQIVND (reference sequence). Trimming cost V 3 bases and J 5 bases, with 13 bases left between them. The CDR3 is 14 residues long.

The V call is TRBV6-4, the J call TRBJ1-1; TRBD1 aligns across 9 bases. The CDR3 runs 15 residues. V lost 6 bases to trimming and J lost 6 bases; unmatched junction nucleotides: 11. Germline CDR1 and CDR2: MRHNA and SNTAGT. CDR3 sequence (DNA): TGTGCCAGCAGCCCCGGGACAGGGATTATCGCTGAAGCTTTCTTT. Protein product: CASSPGTGIIAEAFF.

This clone was counted only a few times. The chain combines TRBV6-5 with TRBJ1-2; possible D gene TRBD1, 6 bases. Deletions cut 2 bases from V and 6 bases from J, with 16 bases between. CDR3 length equals 15 residues. Looked up from germline, CDR1 is MNHEY and CDR2 is SVGAGI. The CDR3 reads CASSYTSGGRDGYTF. Written as DNA, the CDR3 is TGTGCCAGCAGTTACACATCCGGGGGGCGGGATGGCTACACCTTC.